These T cell receptor beta chains were read from a single sample in a study of blood T cell repertoires in COVID-19. Sequenced by immunoSEQ multiplex PCR; TCRdb stores in-frame clones only, minus some. Of around 300,000 clones in the sample, under 90% were seen once. The material sequenced was peripheral blood. The receptors stem from a woman aged 50 to 65 who had recovered from COVID-19. CDR3s include the opening cysteine and the closing phenylalanine or tryptophan. The D gene is left open where the match is weak. Rows give clone size only sometimes, using once, few, many, or a class for an expanded clone.

d_call	clone_size	j_call	v_call	cdr3_nt	cdr3_aa
TRBD1	NA	TRBJ2-7	TRBV23-1	TGCGCCAGCAGTCAATCTTTCACGGGACAGGACTCCTACGAGCAGTACTTC	CASSQSFTGQDSYEQYF
NA	NA	TRBJ1-6	TRBV6-5	TGTGCCAGCAGTTACTCCCACCAGGGTGCAGGGTCACCCCTCCACTTT	CASSYSHQGAGSPLHF
NA	NA	TRBJ1-4	TRBV9	TGTGCCAGCAGCGGGACTGCAACTAATGAAAAACTGTTTTTT	CASSGTATNEKLFF
NA	NA	TRBJ1-2	TRBV6-2/TRBV6-3	TGTGCCAGCAGCACTCAGGGGAACTATGGCTACACCTTC	CASSTQGNYGYTF
NA	NA	TRBJ1-5	TRBV19	TGTGCCAGTAGTATAGATTCAGGGCCAGGGCAGCCCCAGCATTTT	CASSIDSGPGQPQHF
NA	NA	TRBJ2-7	TRBV5-1	TGCGCCAGCAGCTTTCCAGGAGGAAACTACGAGCAGTACTTC	CASSFPGGNYEQYF
NA	NA	TRBJ2-1	TRBV6-2/TRBV6-3	TGTGCCAGCAGTTACGAGCGGCCAACCTACAATGAGCAGTTCTTC	CASSYERPTYNEQFF
NA	NA	TRBJ2-7	TRBV28	TGTGCCAGCAGTTCCACTCTCTCTAGGGAGCAGTACTTC	CASSSTLSREQYF
TRBD1	NA	TRBJ2-1	TRBV6-4	TGTGCCAGCAGCCGACAGGGTGGTGATGAGCAGTTCTTC	CASSRQGGDEQFF
TRBD1	once	TRBJ1-1	TRBV7-8	TGTGCCAGCAGCTTAAGGGGACAGGGTTTCGCCTTTGAGTACACTGAAGCTTTCTTT	CASSLRGQGFAFEYTEAFF
TRBD2	NA	TRBJ2-2	TRBV5-1	TGCGCCAGCAGCTTGGAACCTAGCGGGGGGTCGACCGGGGAGCTGTTTTTT	CASSLEPSGGSTGELFF
TRBD2	NA	TRBJ2-1	TRBV10-3	TGTGCCATCAGTGACGGACTAGCGGGAGGAATAGGAGGGTTCTTC	CAISDGLAGGIGGFF
TRBD1	NA	TRBJ2-3	TRBV28	TGTGCCAGCAGTTTACCCACAGGGGATGCAGATACGCAGTATTTT	CASSLPTGDADTQYF
NA	NA	TRBJ2-3	TRBV27	TGTGCCAGCAGTTTCGGGGTGGGGATCACAGATACGCAGTATTTT	CASSFGVGITDTQYF
NA	NA	TRBJ1-2	TRBV7-2	TGTGCCAGCAGCATATTATCCCAGGGGAGGGATGGCTACACCTTC	CASSILSQGRDGYTF
NA	many	TRBJ1-6	TRBV6-6	TGTGCCAGCAGTTACGACTTAACGGTCGGGAATTCACCCCTCCACTTT	CASSYDLTVGNSPLHF
TRBD1	NA	TRBJ1-2	TRBV6-4	TGTGCCAGCAGTGACCCCGACTGGGGACAGGGGATCTATGGCTACACCTTC	CASSDPDWGQGIYGYTF
NA	NA	TRBJ2-3	TRBV5-6	TGTGCCAGCAGCTTGGCTTATACGCAGTATTTT	CASSLAYTQYF
TRBD2	NA	TRBJ2-1	TRBV7-2	TGTGCCAGCGCCCGAGATCTTGCGGGGGGTTCCTACAATGAGCAGTTCTTC	CASARDLAGGSYNEQFF
NA	NA	TRBJ2-5	TRBV10-3	TGTGCCATCCGGACAGACGGGGAGACCCAGTACTTC	CAIRTDGETQYF
TRBD1	few	TRBJ1-4	TRBV3-1/TRBV3-2	TGTGCCAGCAGCCCATGGGGCCAGGGGGCAACTAATGAAAAACTGTTTTTT	CASSPWGQGATNEKLFF
NA	NA	TRBJ2-1	TRBV27	TGTGCCAGCAGAAGGACAGAATACTACAATGAGCAGTTCTTC	CASRRTEYYNEQFF
NA	once	TRBJ2-1	TRBV12-3/TRBV12-4	TGTGCCAGCAGCCGACAGGCCAATGAGCAGTTCTTC	CASSRQANEQFF
NA	NA	TRBJ1-2	TRBV9	TGTGCCAGCAGCGTAGGCAGTGCTAACTATGGCTACACCTTC	CASSVGSANYGYTF
TRBD2	NA	TRBJ2-3	TRBV18	TGTGCCAGCTCACGAGGGACTAGCGGCACAGATACGCAGTATTTT	CASSRGTSGTDTQYF
TRBD1	few	TRBJ2-7	TRBV25-1	TGTGCCAGCAGTGAAACGGGACAGGGATACGAGCAGTACTTC	CASSETGQGYEQYF
TRBD1	NA	TRBJ2-3	TRBV7-2	TGTGCCAGCAGCTTCGGACAGGGGCTTGGAGATACGCAGTATTTT	CASSFGQGLGDTQYF
TRBD1	NA	TRBJ1-2	TRBV7-2	TGTGCCAGCAGCTTCGGGACAGCAAACTATGGCTACACCTTC	CASSFGTANYGYTF
TRBD1	NA	TRBJ1-2	TRBV28	TGTGCCAGCAGTTTACAGGGGGCTGGCTACACCTTC	CASSLQGAGYTF
NA	NA	TRBJ2-5	TRBV5-1	TGCGCCAGCAGCACAGGAGATCAAGAGACCCAGTACTTC	CASSTGDQETQYF
TRBD2	NA	TRBJ2-5	TRBV9	TGTGCCAGCAGCGTAAGCGGGAGAGGAGGAGAGACCCAGTACTTC	CASSVSGRGGETQYF
NA	NA	TRBJ2-2	TRBV9	TGTGCCAGCAGCCTTGGAGAATCCTACACCGGGGAGCTGTTTTTT	CASSLGESYTGELFF
NA	NA	TRBJ1-3	TRBV6-1	TGTGCCAGCAGTGAAGGATCAGTCTCTGGAAACACCATATATTTT	CASSEGSVSGNTIYF
TRBD1	NA	TRBJ2-1	TRBV23-1	TGCGCCAGCAGCCCTTCCGGAACCGGGACAGGGGGCGCCGGGCGGTTCTTC	CASSPSGTGTGGAGRFF
NA	once	TRBJ2-1	TRBV14	TGTGCCAGCAGCCAAAGCCCTTCCTACAATGAGCAGTTCTTC	CASSQSPSYNEQFF
TRBD1	NA	TRBJ2-1	TRBV5-6	TGTGCCAGCAATAGGGAGACAGGGAACTACAATGAGCAGTTCTTC	CASNRETGNYNEQFF
TRBD1	few	TRBJ1-1	TRBV6-5	TGTGCCAGCAGTTACCGGACAGGGGGAGGAGGCACTGAAGCTTTCTTT	CASSYRTGGGGTEAFF
NA	NA	TRBJ2-1	TRBV2	TGTGCCAGCAGTTGGCGGGGCGACAACGAGCAGTTCTTC	CASSWRGDNEQFF
TRBD2	NA	TRBJ2-3	TRBV4-3	TGCGCCAGCAGCCAAGATCTAAGGGGGGCTAGCGGGACCCAGATGTATTTT	CASSQDLRGASGTQMYF
NA	NA	TRBJ2-1	TRBV18	TGTGCCAGCTCGTATAGAGATGAGCAGTTCTTC	CASSYRDEQFF
NA	NA	TRBJ2-3	TRBV5-1	TGCGCCAGCAGCTTGAACCAGGCAACCACAGATACGCAGTATTTT	CASSLNQATTDTQYF
NA	many	TRBJ2-7	TRBV7-2	TGTGCCAGCAGCTTAGTAGCTTACGAGCAGTACTTC	CASSLVAYEQYF
NA	many	TRBJ2-7	TRBV18	TGTGCCAGCTCACCACCCGGAGGGGGGGCCTACGAGCAGTACTTC	CASSPPGGGAYEQYF
NA	many	TRBJ2-4	TRBV5-1	TGCGCCAGCAGCTTGGAACAGGGTAGGTCAAAAAACATTCAGTACTTC	CASSLEQGRSKNIQYF
NA	NA	TRBJ1-1	TRBV28	TGTGCCAGCAGTTTGAGGGCGGGGATGAGAACTGAAGCTTTCTTT	CASSLRAGMRTEAFF
NA	NA	TRBJ1-1	TRBV5-1	TGCGCCAGCAGCCAAACCCCCCGGGGTGAGAACACTGAAGCTTTCTTT	CASSQTPRGENTEAFF
NA	NA	TRBJ2-7	TRBV7-2	TGTGCCAGCAGCTCATACAGCACTTATTCCTACGAGCAGTACTTC	CASSSYSTYSYEQYF
NA	NA	TRBJ1-3	TRBV4-1	TGCGCCAGCAGCCAGAGGATGCCGGACAGCCAAGGAAACACCATATATTTT	CASSQRMPDSQGNTIYF
TRBD1	NA	TRBJ2-5	TRBV5-1	TGCGCCAGTGGGACAGTCCAAGAGACCCAGTACTTC	CASGTVQETQYF
TRBD1	NA	TRBJ2-7	TRBV19	TGTGCCACCGGGACAGGGGATTACGAGCAGTACTTC	CATGTGDYEQYF
TRBD1	NA	TRBJ2-2	TRBV5-1	TGCGCCACCGCCGTTGTAGGGGGCAACACCGGGGAGCTGTTTTTT	CATAVVGGNTGELFF
TRBD2	NA	TRBJ2-7	TRBV19	TGTGCCAGTAGTATGAAGGGGACTAGCGGGTTATACGAGCAGTACTTC	CASSMKGTSGLYEQYF
NA	NA	TRBJ2-1	TRBV11-3	TGTGCCAGCAGCTTAGAAGCGGCTCCCTACAATGAGCAGTTCTTC	CASSLEAAPYNEQFF
NA	NA	TRBJ2-1	TRBV19	TGTGCCAGTAATAGGGGGATCTCCTACAATGAGCAGTTCTTC	CASNRGISYNEQFF
TRBD2	NA	TRBJ2-7	TRBV28	TGTGCCAGCAGTTTACCCGGGACTAGTGTCTACGAGCAGTACTTC	CASSLPGTSVYEQYF
TRBD1	NA	TRBJ2-3	TRBV15	TGTGCCACCAGCAGTGACAGGGGCACAGATACGCAGTATTTT	CATSSDRGTDTQYF
TRBD1	NA	TRBJ1-5	TRBV20-1	TGCAGTGCTAGTTGGGCAGGGGGTATGAACCAGCCCCAGCATTTT	CSASWAGGMNQPQHF
TRBD1	NA	TRBJ2-7	TRBV28	TGTGCCAGCCGAATCGGGACAGGTAGCTCCTACGAGCAGTACTTC	CASRIGTGSSYEQYF
TRBD1	NA	TRBJ1-1	TRBV5-6	TGTGCCAGCAGCGGACCGGGACAGGGGGCCGTTGAAGCTTTCTTT	CASSGPGQGAVEAFF
TRBD1	once	TRBJ2-2	TRBV4-1	TGCGCCAGCAGCCAAGGGGACAGGGAGGGAGAGGAGCTGTTTTTT	CASSQGDREGEELFF